This T cell receptor beta chain emerged from a study of T cell changes during pregnancy in multiple sclerosis. Germline CDR1 and CDR2: MNHEY and SVGAGI. The V gene end was trimmed by 4 bases and the J gene end by 5 bases; junction bases not matched to a gene: 13. This CDR3 has 16 amino acids. Sequencing used immunoSEQ multiplex PCR; TCRdb keeps in-frame clones, though not all of them. In the table there are about 44,000 clones, around nine tenths of which are singletons. The clonotype comes from a female donor with multiple sclerosis, enrolled in a pregnancy study. The source was CD4+ T cells from peripheral blood mononuclear cells, collected in the first trimester of pregnancy. The V call is TRBV6-5, the J call TRBJ1-2, with 7 bases fitting TRBD1. The CDR3 loop reads CASSFRTAAGGYGYTF. The DNA of the CDR3 is TGTGCCAGCAGTTTCAGGACGGCGGCAGGGGGGTATGGCTACACCTTC.